The source of this T cell receptor (beta chain) is a study of beta chain features in type 1 diabetes (dated by TCRdb to 2016 to 2018). Background for the entire study: No differences in mean age, gender distribution, total cell number or subset yield were found between patients and healthy donors. Naive and central memory subsets were obtained from all 30 or so donors, but regulatory and stem cell-like memory subsets were isolated from only 8 patients and roughly eight healthy donors. A total of roughly 100,000,000 sorted cells were examined across all samples, and the number of cells per subset was strongly correlated with RNA yield. In the study, TCRB repertoires of sorted circulating CD4+ T cell subsets from recently diagnosed type 1 diabetes patients were compared with those of matched healthy donors. The investigation overall reported the following: Because the HLA sub-analyses included only small numbers of individuals, any influence of HLA type on TCRB rearrangement was left unresolved. Type 1 diabetes patients showed a moderate but significant shortening of TCRB CDR3 length in all four CD4+ subsets. PCR might favor shorter templates, but patient and control samples were amplified and corrected together, so any skew would affect both groups equally. At VDJ recombination sites, type 1 diabetes patients had fewer insertions and more deleted nucleotides, which implies abnormalities in thymic rearrangement. Naive, central memory and regulatory TCRB repertoires appeared to be more alike among patients than among healthy donors. Because cDNA was sequenced instead of genomic DNA, activated cells with high expression could be over-represented, although the groups did not differ in activation or CD3 levels.

Each donor gave one peripheral blood draw, averaging about 100 mL, which was collected into heparinised tubes. A BD FACSAria II was used to sort naive, central memory, regulatory and stem cell-like memory CD4+ T cells with a panel that included CD45RO, CCR7, CD25, CD127, CD95 and CD27. All sorted populations exceeded 98% purity. PBMCs were isolated immediately by Lymphoprep density gradient centrifugation and stained directly without culture. So that batch effects would be minimized, each experiment stained and sorted samples in pairs, pairing one healthy donor with one patient. The High Capacity cDNA Reverse Transcription Kit was used to reverse transcribe all of the isolated RNA, meaning that expressed TCRB transcripts were what got sequenced. Deep immunoSEQ sequencing was performed on naive, central memory and regulatory T cell samples, with an average of roughly 3.5 million total reads per sample. Sorted cells were lysed in RLT buffer and RNA was extracted with DNase-treated RNeasy Micro or Mini kits, depending on cell number. Each cell subset was processed separately to prevent cross-contamination, with patient and healthy donor samples processed together. Using the immunoSEQ multiplex PCR, TCRB sequences were amplified from cDNA into 87-bp fragments spanning the CDR3 region. Sequencing of the amplicons was performed on the Illumina HiSeq platform. The authors processed their data as follows. Synthetic template baselines were used to correct PCR bias computationally, reads within Hamming distance 2 were collapsed together, and singletons that could not be merged were discarded. By aligning reads against IMGT, V, D and J genes, CDR3 length, and insertions or deletions at six rearrangement sites were assigned. Within each subset, clonotype counts were normalized to the number of sorted cells before true diversity and Gini coefficients were calculated with the tcR R package. The overlap coefficient, calculated on TCRB nucleotide sequences, was used to quantify repertoire sharing. TCRdb carries this immuneACCESS record with in-frame sequences only. Its versions omit some clonotypes, under half of them owing to an unresolved V gene in the studies checked, with the rest unexplained. The D gene and trimming were derived from the DNA, and the V and J assignments and clone size from that table. In all, the sample holds around 160,000 clones, and approximately 10% of those were seen once. About 0.7% of the sample rests with the top ten.

V is cut back by 3 bases and J by 5 bases, with 9 bases in the junction unmatched. The CDR3 sequence holds 16 residues, the cysteine and phenylalanine included. CDR3 DNA only is kept here, 48 bases in frame from base 1. From a lookup of the germline V gene, CDR1 and CDR2 are KGHSH and LQKENI. In this sample, this clone turned up a few times. The antigen it binds to is not known. No clone much larger than this one lies a single base away; base qualities are absent. Rearrangement joined TRBV18 to TRBJ2-1; 8 nucleotides in the junction match TRBD2. The sequence was collected from a woman in her 30s with type 1 diabetes. The sequenced sample consisted of central memory CD4+ T cells from blood. The DNA is TGTGCCAGCTCACCGGCGGGGGGAATAGGAAACAATGAGCAGTTCTTC. The resulting protein is CASSPAGGIGNNEQFF.